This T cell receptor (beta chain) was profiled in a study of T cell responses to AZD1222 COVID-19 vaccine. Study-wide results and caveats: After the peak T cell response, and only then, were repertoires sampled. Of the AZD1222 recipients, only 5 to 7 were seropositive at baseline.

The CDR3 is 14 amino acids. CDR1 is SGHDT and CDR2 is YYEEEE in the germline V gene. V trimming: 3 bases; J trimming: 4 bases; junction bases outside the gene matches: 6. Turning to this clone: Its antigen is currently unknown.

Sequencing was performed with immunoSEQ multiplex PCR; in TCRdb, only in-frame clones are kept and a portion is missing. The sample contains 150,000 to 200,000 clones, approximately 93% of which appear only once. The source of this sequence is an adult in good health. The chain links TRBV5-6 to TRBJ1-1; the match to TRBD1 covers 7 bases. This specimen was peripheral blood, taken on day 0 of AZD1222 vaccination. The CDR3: CASSYRDRSTEAFF. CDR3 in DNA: TGTGCCAGCAGCTACCGGGACAGATCCACTGAAGCTTTCTTT.